The 25 T cell receptor beta chains in this list originate from one sample, sequenced in a study of blood T cell repertoires in COVID-19. TCRdb keeps only in-frame clones here, not all; method: immunoSEQ multiplex PCR. The sample yields approximately 190,000 clones, approximately 90% seen once. The sequencing sample was made of peripheral blood. The receptors were gathered from a man aged 60-69 years with active or convalescent COVID-19.

The rearrangement joins TRBV5-1 to TRBJ1-6; D is unresolved. The length of the CDR3 is 17 residues. V lost 0 bases and J lost 4, with 14 bases in between. Germline loops: CDR1 SGHRS, CDR2 YFSETQ. In nucleotides, the CDR3 is TGCGCCAGCAGCTTGGAAGGAGCATACCGTTATAATTCACCCCTCCACTTT. Residues: CASSLEGAYRYNSPLHF.

The V call is TRBV12-3 or TRBV12-4, the J call TRBJ2-5; tentatively, D is TRBD2 (6 bases). Trimming took 3 bases from V and 7 from J, leaving 6 bases between them. The CDR3 consists of 11 residues. The CDR3 is CASSLGGTQYF. The DNA for the CDR3 is TGTGCCAGCAGTTTGGGGGGGACCCAGTACTTC.

J is TRBJ2-7 and V is TRBV5-6; 7 positions agree with TRBD1. Unmatched junction bases numbered 15, after V lost 4 bases and J lost 5 bases. CDR1 SGHDT and CDR2 YYEEEE come from the germline V gene. This CDR3 spans 16 amino acids. This CDR3 is CASSLTGANLVNEQYF. In DNA, the CDR3 is TGTGCCAGCAGCCTCACAGGGGCCAATCTGGTCAACGAGCAGTACTTC.

CDR3 DNA: TGTGCCAGCAGCTTCCTGACAGGGGCGACTAGCTCCTACGAGCAGTACTTC. Its protein product is CASSFLTGATSSYEQYF. The chain has TRBV5-8 and TRBJ2-7; TRBD1 aligns across 8 bases. V gave up 2 bases and J gave up 0 bases; unmatched junction bases: 10. CDR3 length equals 17 residues. Germline V lookup: CDR1 SGHTS, CDR2 YDEGEE.

This rearrangement joins TRBV2 to TRBJ1-6; TRBD1 matches at 10 bases. V shed 8 bases and J 7 bases; nucleotides not matched to a gene: 5. CDR3 length equals 14 residues. From germline, CDR1 is SNHLY and CDR2 FYNNEI. The CDR3 is CASGPGQGNSPLHF. The CDR3 nucleotides read TGTGCCAGCGGACCGGGACAGGGGAATTCACCCCTCCACTTT.

V gene TRBV24-1 combines with J gene TRBJ2-1, with a weak D call TRBD1 (5 bases). CDR1 KGHDR and CDR2 SFDVKD come from the germline V gene. This CDR3 region has 14 residues. Trimming took off 5 bases at V and 9 bases at J, with 16 bases between the two ends. This chain's CDR3 is CATSATSGSTEQFF. The CDR3 DNA reads TGTGCCACCAGTGCTACCTCAGGGTCCACTGAGCAGTTCTTC.

The chain links TRBV2 to TRBJ1-2; D may be TRBD1 (6 bases). V gave up 6 bases and J gave up 2 bases, with 16 bases separating them. Germline CDR1 SNHLY, CDR2 FYNNEI. This CDR3 spans 15 amino acids. The CDR3, as DNA: TGTGCCAGCAGAAGGGGGACGGGGTGGAACTATGGCTACACCTTC. Its translation is CASRRGTGWNYGYTF.

The genes are TRBV6-1 and TRBJ1-6; D may be TRBD1 (5 bases). Germline V CDR1 and CDR2: MNHNS, SASEGT. Deletions cut 3 bases from V and 9 bases from J, with 12 bases between. The CDR3 extends over 14 amino acids. The CDR3 DNA reads TGTGCCAGCAGTGAGGGCCAGGGAACTTCACCCCTCCACTTT. Its protein product is CASSEGQGTSPLHF.

The V and J genes are TRBV2 and TRBJ2-3; D perhaps matches TRBD2 (5 bases). The CDR3 is made up of 17 amino acids. Trimming took 7 bases from V and 7 from J, leaving 27 bases between them. CDR1 SNHLY and CDR2 FYNNEI come from the germline V gene. The CDR3 here is CASTKERAGVFSNTQYF. CDR3 DNA: TGTGCCAGCACTAAAGAGAGGGCAGGAGTCTTTTCTAATACGCAGTATTTT.

The chain recombines TRBV10-3 with TRBJ1-4, with D maybe TRBD1 (6 bases). V was clipped by 3 bases and J by 5 bases, with 13 bases between them. The length of the CDR3 is 15 residues. The germline V gene encodes CDR1 ENHRY and CDR2 SYGVKD. CDR3 nucleotides: TGTGCCATCAGTGAAACGGGACAACTGAATGAAAAACTGTTTTTT. This encodes CAISETGQLNEKLFF.

The gene calls are TRBV6-5 and TRBJ2-3; D unresolved. From germline, CDR1 is MNHEY and CDR2 SVGAGI. V lost 0 bases and J lost 1, with 8 bases in between. There are 15 residues in the CDR3. CDR3 bases: TGTGCCAGCAGTTACTCTCGGTTGGGCACAGATACGCAGTATTTT. Protein product: CASSYSRLGTDTQYF.

V usage is TRBV9 and J usage is TRBJ2-5; 7 bases agree with TRBD1. In germline, CDR1 is SGDLS, CDR2 YYNGEE. The CDR3 is made up of 15 amino acids. With V trimmed by 8 bases and J by 2 bases, 12 bases remained unmatched. The CDR3 is CARSPTKGQQETQYF. The CDR3, as DNA: TGTGCCAGGAGCCCGACGAAGGGACAGCAAGAGACCCAGTACTTC.

This chain links TRBV27 with TRBJ1-4, with D possibly matching TRBD1 (5 bases). The germline V and J ends were trimmed by 10 bases and 7 bases, with 16 bases remaining between them. This CDR3 region has 13 residues. Germline V gene sequence: CDR1 MNHEY, CDR2 SMNVEV (reference sequence). This chain's CDR3 is CAIGAPGGEKLFF. The CDR3 nucleotides read TGTGCCATCGGGGCCCCGGGGGGTGAAAAACTGTTTTTT. Full variable domain (remainder filled in from reference TRBV27 and TRBJ1-4): EAQVTQNPRYLITVTGKKLTVTCSQNMNHEYMSWYRQDPGLGLRQIYYSMNVEVTDKGDVPEGYKVSRKEKRNFPLILESPSPNQTSLYFCAIGAPGGEKLFFGSGTQLSVL.

The rearrangement links TRBV15 to TRBJ2-7, with no clear D. The germline gives CDR1 LNHNV, CDR2 YYDKDF (reference sequence). V lost 3 bases and J 7 bases, leaving 16 bases between the germline ends. The CDR3 length is 14 residues. The CDR3 nucleotides are TGTGCCACCAGCAGTGATACGGAGTCTGGGGAGCAGTACTTC. Its protein is CATSSDTESGEQYF.

This clone was found a few times. The rearrangement joins TRBV3-1 (or the pseudogene TRBV3-2) to TRBJ2-3; D gene unclear. V was pared by 4 bases and J by 3 bases, with 14 bases between. CDR3 size: 15 residues. Looked up from germline, CDR1 is LGHDT and CDR2 is YNNKEL (reference sequence). The CDR3 sequence is CASSPFSRPTDTQYF. CDR3 sequence (DNA): TGTGCCAGCAGCCCCTTTTCTAGGCCGACAGATACGCAGTATTTT.

J is TRBJ1-2 and V is TRBV12-3 or TRBV12-4; no definite D call. This CDR3 spans 13 amino acids. Between the trimmed V and J ends, which lost 2 bases and 5 bases, there was a span of 9 bases. The CDR3 DNA is TGTGCCAGCAGTTTACCCGGGGAATATGGCTACACCTTC. Amino acids: CASSLPGEYGYTF.

In this sample, this clone turned up once. V is TRBV19 and J is TRBJ2-7; 10 nucleotides match TRBD2. V lost 8 bases to trimming and J lost 4 bases; unmatched junction nucleotides: 11. The germline V gene has CDR1 LNHDA and CDR2 SQIVND (reference sequence). This CDR3 is built from 15 residues. CDR3 sequence reads: CASSSSSGGVYEQYF. CDR3 nucleotide sequence: TGTGCCAGTTCCTCCTCCAGCGGGGGGGTGTACGAGCAGTACTTC.

V gene TRBV3-1 (or the pseudogene TRBV3-2) combines with J gene TRBJ1-2; D is possibly TRBD1 (6 bases). Germline-derived CDR1 and CDR2 are LGHDT and YNNKEL (reference sequence). This CDR3 has 13 amino acids. The V gene lost 5 bases and the J gene lost 8 bases, with 15 bases spanning the gap. The CDR3 sequence: CASSNGGGGGYTF. The CDR3 nucleotides read TGTGCCAGCAGCAACGGGGGAGGGGGAGGCTACACCTTC.

The chain uses TRBV21-1 and TRBJ1-6. TRBV21-1 is a pseudogene. The CDR3 runs 14 residues. The CDR3 DNA reads TGTGCCAGCAGCAAAGTGGGAGGTCACCGGTCCCTCCACTTT. Translating gives CASSKVGGHRSLHF.

The rearrangement uses TRBV25-1 and TRBJ1-1; D gene ambiguous. The germline CDR1 and CDR2 sequences are MGHDK and SYGVNS. The CDR3 spans 15 residues. V lost 1 base to trimming and J lost 4 bases, with 13 bases between them. CDR3 DNA: TGTGCCAGCAGTGAATCGGCAGGAACATCCACTGAAGCTTTCTTT. This codes for CASSESAGTSTEAFF. The full variable domain, in which reference TRBV25-1 and TRBJ1-1 provide the parts outside the CDR3, is EADIYQTPRYLVIGTGKKITLECSQTMGHDKMYWYQQDPGMELHLIHYSYGVNSTEKGDLSSESTVSRIRTEHFPLTLESARPSHTSQYLCASSESAGTSTEAFFGQGTRLTVV.

The V and J genes are TRBV29-1 and TRBJ2-5; tentative D call: TRBD1 (6 bases). Germline V gives CDR1 SQVTM, CDR2 ANQGSEA. The ends were cut back, 5 bases at V and 4 bases at J, with 11 bases in the middle. The CDR3 loop spans 12 amino acids. The CDR3 DNA sequence: TGCAGCGTTAATACAGGGCTAGAGACCCAGTACTTC. Translation gives CSVNTGLETQYF.

This clone was detected a few times. The chain recombines TRBV29-1 with TRBJ2-7; 13 bases are a match to TRBD2. The length of the CDR3 is 15 residues. Germline V CDR1 and CDR2: SQVTM, ANQGSEA. With 7 bases clipped from V and 5 bases from J, the junction kept 11 bases outside the gene matches. CDR3 residues: CSASGTSGGADEQYF. The CDR3 coding sequence is TGCAGCGCCTCAGGAACTAGCGGGGGGGCCGACGAGCAGTACTTC.

The sample holds a few counts of this clone. This chain links TRBV10-3 with TRBJ2-5, with a weak D call TRBD1 (5 bases). Trimming stripped 0 bases from V and 6 bases from J, with 5 bases between. Germline V CDR1 and CDR2: ENHRY, SYGVKD. The length of the CDR3 is 12 residues. The CDR3 DNA reads as TGTGCCATCAGTGAGTCGGGGCAGACCCAGTACTTC. It codes for CAISESGQTQYF.

The CDR3 region is CASSPLMEGVGNTIYF. The CDR3 DNA reads TGTGCCAGCAGCCCACTTATGGAAGGGGTTGGAAACACCATATATTTT. The V and J genes are TRBV14 and TRBJ1-3, with D maybe TRBD1 (5 bases). Germline V lookup: CDR1 SGHDN, CDR2 FVKESK. This CDR3 contains 16 residues. Trimming left V 4 bases short and J 3 bases short, with 16 bases between.

This chain links TRBV3-1 (or the pseudogene TRBV3-2) with TRBJ2-4; the match to TRBD2 covers 9 bases. Germline V gives CDR1 LGHDT, CDR2 YNNKEL (reference sequence). The junction had 1 base not matched to a gene; V was cut back by 1 base and J by 0 bases. The CDR3 has 16 amino acids. Here the CDR3 reads CASSQGGGGAKNIQYF. CDR3 nucleotides: TGTGCCAGCAGCCAAGGCGGGGGGGGAGCCAAAAACATTCAGTACTTC.